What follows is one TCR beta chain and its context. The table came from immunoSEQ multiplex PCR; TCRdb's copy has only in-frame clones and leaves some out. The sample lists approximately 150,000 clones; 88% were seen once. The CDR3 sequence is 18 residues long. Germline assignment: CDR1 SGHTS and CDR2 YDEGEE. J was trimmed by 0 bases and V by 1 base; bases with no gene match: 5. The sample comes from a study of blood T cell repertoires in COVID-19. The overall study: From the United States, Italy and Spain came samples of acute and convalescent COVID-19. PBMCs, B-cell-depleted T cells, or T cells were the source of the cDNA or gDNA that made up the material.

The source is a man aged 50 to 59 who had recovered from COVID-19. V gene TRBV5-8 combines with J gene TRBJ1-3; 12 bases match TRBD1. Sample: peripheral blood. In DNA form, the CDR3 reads TGTGCCAGCAGCTTGCGCACGGGACAGGGGGCCTCTGGAAACACCATATATTTT. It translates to CASSLRTGQGASGNTIYF.